The clone carrying this T cell receptor (beta chain) showed up just a few times. CDR1 is DFQATT and CDR2 is SNEGSKA in the germline V gene (reference sequence). The CDR3 is made up of 10 amino acids. V gave up 4 bases and J gave up 8 bases, with 8 bases separating them. The record originates from a study of CD8 T cells in ankylosing spondylitis. TCRdb re-derived calls from the 5' RACE reads in MiXCR, one entry per CDR3 protein. The sample has about 250,000 distinct CDR3 sequences, more than 25% seen once. Sequencing used blood, either unsorted or a sorted T cell fraction (not recorded which). This chain connects TRBV20-1 to TRBJ1-1; D ambiguous. The sequence was obtained from a male donor with ankylosing spondylitis or in good health (not recorded which). This chain's CDR3 is CSANVDEAFF. In DNA form, the CDR3 reads TGCAGTGCTAACGTAGACGAAGCTTTCTTT.